One sample yielded the 7 T cell receptor beta chains listed below, sequenced in a study of blood T cell repertoires in COVID-19. The data were produced by immunoSEQ multiplex PCR, yet TCRdb's version contains in-frame clones alone and is incomplete. The sample has more than 90,000 clones; about 85% are singletons. Material: peripheral blood. These receptors originate from a human donor in a cohort sampled during active COVID-19.

Here the CDR3 DNA reads TGTGCCAGCTCACCGACTAGCGGGAGTAGGGGCACAGATACGCAGTATTTT. This codes for CASSPTSGSRGTDTQYF. This chain uses TRBV18 with TRBJ2-3; 12 bases agree with TRBD2. The ends lost 3 bases at V and 1 base at J; junction bases unmatched: 5. The CDR3 sequence is 17 residues long. CDR1 is KGHSH, CDR2 LQKENI, per germline.

The chain is built from TRBV19 and TRBJ1-4, with D unresolved. The germline V gene has CDR1 LNHDA and CDR2 SQIVND (reference sequence). Trimming took off 5 bases at V and 3 bases at J, with 10 bases between the two ends. This CDR3 has 14 residues. As DNA, the CDR3 is TGTGCCAGTAGTGTGGGCCGGTCTAATGAAAAACTGTTTTTT. Amino acid sequence: CASSVGRSNEKLFF.

The chain uses TRBV24-1 and TRBJ2-4; 7 nucleotides line up with TRBD1. In germline, CDR1 is KGHDR, CDR2 SFDVKD. The CDR3 spans 13 residues. The V and J ends lost 6 bases and 6 bases, in that order; junction bases with no gene match: 4. For the CDR3, the DNA is TGTGCCACCAGTCGACAGGGCCTAAACATTCAGTACTTC. Encoded protein: CATSRQGLNIQYF.

This chain uses TRBV25-1 with TRBJ2-7, with unresolved D. The V end lost 4 bases, the J end lost 6 bases, and 10 bases lay between the germline ends. The CDR3 has 12 residues. Germline CDR1 MGHDK, CDR2 SYGVNS. The CDR3: CASSGPTREQYF. CDR3 nucleotide sequence: TGTGCCAGCAGTGGCCCGACACGCGAGCAGTACTTC.

The J gene is TRBJ1-6, the V gene TRBV6-2 or TRBV6-3; 7 bases align to TRBD1. Germline V lookup: CDR1 MNHEY, CDR2 SVGEGT. This CDR3 is built from 16 residues. The ends lost 2 bases at V and 10 bases at J; junction bases unmatched: 11. The CDR3 reads CASSYSLRQGGSPLHF. The CDR3 nucleotides are TGTGCCAGCAGTTACAGTCTTCGACAGGGTGGATCACCCCTCCACTTT.

The CDR3 loop is CASSYPPSGVVHEQYF. The CDR3 DNA is TGTGCCAGCAGTTACCCCCCGTCAGGGGTGGTCCACGAGCAGTACTTC. The chain couples TRBV6-6 to TRBJ2-7; possible D gene TRBD1, 6 bases. The ends were cut back, 2 bases at V and 5 bases at J, with 19 bases in the middle. The CDR3 has 16 residues. The germline CDR1 and CDR2 sequences are MNHNY and SVGAGI (reference sequence).

This clone was counted between two and nine times. The sample carries other DNA sequences with the same CDR3. This rearrangement joins TRBV2 to TRBJ1-5; TRBD1 agrees at 7 bases. V was clipped by 3 bases and J by 4 bases; unmatched bases: 6. The germline V gene encodes CDR1 SNHLY and CDR2 FYNNEI. The CDR3 is made up of 15 amino acids. The CDR3 loop reads CASSDRTGGNQPQHF. The CDR3 DNA reads TGTGCCAGCAGTGATAGGACAGGCGGGAATCAGCCCCAGCATTTT.